This T cell receptor (beta chain) was obtained from a study of a mutant IDH1 vaccine in newly diagnosed glioma. Study-wide context: Treated patients comprised about 62% males and about 38% females, mean age approximately 38 years.

CDR3 length: 15 residues. Looked up from germline, CDR1 is SGHKS and CDR2 is YYEKEE (reference sequence). Trimming removed 4 bases from V and 0 bases from J, with 10 bases in between. Sample time point: baseline, week 1 (first vaccination visit). The treatment: pre-vaccination baseline after standard-of-care therapy. TCRdb keeps only in-frame clones here, not all; method: immunoSEQ multiplex PCR. Seen here are over 30,000 clones, 65% to 80% observed once, and the top ten hold approximately 9.4%. The source of this sequence is a man aged 45 to 65 with glioma. Some clones in this sample may be carry-over from other donors' samples. The rearrangement joins TRBV5-5 to TRBJ2-2; no clear D gene. This sample comprised peripheral blood mononuclear cells (PBMCs), obtained from a glioma patient treated with radiotherapy, temozolomide or both. The CDR3 region is CASSTTQTNTGELFF. The CDR3 bases are TGTGCCAGCAGCACTACCCAAACGAACACCGGGGAGCTGTTTTTT.